This T cell receptor (beta chain) was identified during a study of T cell clonality in common variable immunodeficiency. Study findings and constraints: Common variable immunodeficiency TCR beta sequences reportedly had fewer deletions and N-nucleotide insertions.

The V gene's germline CDR1 is KGHSH and CDR2 LQKENI. CDR3 size: 17 residues. This clone was observed a handful of times. Its specificity is unknown. The CDR3 end is not reached by the read, which stops 3 residues before it; the germline J gene fills it in. At the DNA level, this CDR3 is encoded by other sequences in the same sample as well. Here immunoSEQ multiplex PCR was the method, and the copy in TCRdb shows in-frame clones only, minus some. Listed here are tens of thousands of clones without any singletons, the top ten holding 2.5% to 3%. The sequence derives from a person between 18 and 69 years old in good health. Specimen: peripheral blood mononuclear cells. The chain employs TRBV18 and TRBJ1-1; 8 nucleotides agree with TRBD1. This CDR3 reads CASSPPVIEQGVGEAFF. The sequenced CDR3 bases are TGTGCCAGCTCACCACCCGTCATCGAACAGGGGGTGGGCGAA.